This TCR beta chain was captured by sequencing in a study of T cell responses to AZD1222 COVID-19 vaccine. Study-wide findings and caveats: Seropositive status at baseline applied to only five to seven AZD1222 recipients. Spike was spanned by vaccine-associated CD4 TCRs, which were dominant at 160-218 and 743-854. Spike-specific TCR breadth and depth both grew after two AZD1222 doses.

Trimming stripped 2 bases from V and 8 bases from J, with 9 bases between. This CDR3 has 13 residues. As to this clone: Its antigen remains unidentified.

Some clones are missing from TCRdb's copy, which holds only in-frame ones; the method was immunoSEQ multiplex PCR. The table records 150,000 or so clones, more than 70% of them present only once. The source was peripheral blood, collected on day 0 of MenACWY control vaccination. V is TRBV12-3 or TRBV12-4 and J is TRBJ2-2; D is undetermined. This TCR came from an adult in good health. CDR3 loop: CASSLWRMGELFF. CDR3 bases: TGTGCCAGCAGTTTATGGCGGATGGGGGAGCTGTTTTTT.